This T cell receptor (beta chain) was recovered during a study of neoadjuvant nivolumab and ipilimumab in lung cancer. Method: immunoSEQ multiplex PCR; TCRdb's copy keeps in-frame clones and lacks some. The sample lists 40,000 to 60,000 clones; more than 85% were seen once. Whole-study results and caveats: TCR clonality did not significantly correlate with pathologic tumor regression. From pretherapy to surgery, tumor richness and clonality rose with dual therapy.

This CDR3 has 13 residues. CDR1 and CDR2 (germline): KGHSH, LQKENI. V gave up 1 base and J gave up 0 bases, with 3 bases separating them. This clone has a handful of counts. The antigen remains unidentified. The rearrangement links TRBV18 to TRBJ2-5; D unresolved. Sequences were derived from blood, sampled before neoadjuvant nivolumab, alone or with ipilimumab. This TCR was recovered from an adult with non-small cell lung cancer. Some clones in this sample may be carry-over from other donors' samples. The CDR3 region is CASSPRDQETQYF. In DNA, the CDR3 is TGTGCCAGCTCACCACGGGACCAAGAGACCCAGTACTTC.